Below, 28 T cell receptor beta chains from the same sample are listed, as sequenced in a study of T cell repertoires in cytomegalovirus infection. Each CDR3 protein gets one entry after TCRdb re-called the reads with MiXCR. This sample has 510,000 or so distinct CDR3 sequences; around 27% occur once, and the top ten carry roughly 13%. Material for sequencing was PBMCs. The origin of the receptors is a human donor in good health (CMV status not recorded). Some clones in this sample may be carry-over from other donors' samples.

The gene calls are TRBV7-9 and TRBJ1-2; tentative D call: TRBD1 (5 bases). CDR3 length equals 15 residues. V was shortened by 1 base and J by 3 bases, with 12 bases between the two germline ends. From germline, CDR1 is SEHNR and CDR2 FQNEAQ (reference sequence). CDR3 DNA sequence: TGTGCCAGCAGCTTAGTCCTACAGGCCCACTATGGCTACACCTTC. It is translated as CASSLVLQAHYGYTF.

The chain has TRBV15 and TRBJ1-4, with no clear D. In germline, CDR1 is LNHNV, CDR2 YYDKDF (reference sequence). The CDR3 is 13 residues long. With 3 bases removed from V and 8 bases from J, the gap between germline ends came to 10 bases. The CDR3 DNA sequence: TGTGCCACCAGCAGGCGGGGAAGCGAAAAACTGTTTTTT. This gives the protein CATSRRGSEKLFF. Looking up the rest from reference TRBV15 and TRBJ1-4 gives the full variable domain: DAMVIQNPRYQVTQFGKPVTLSCSQTLNHNVMYWYQQKSSQAPKLLFHYYDKDFNNEADTPDNFQSRRPNTSFCFLDIRSPGLGDTAMYLCATSRRGSEKLFFGSGTQLSVL.

This clonotype was picked up a small number of times. The V gene is TRBV19, the J gene TRBJ2-1; D may be TRBD1 (5 bases). Trimming took 7 bases from V and 10 from J, leaving 20 bases between them. The CDR3 runs to 14 residues. CDR1 is LNHDA, CDR2 SQIVND, per germline (reference sequence). The CDR3 sequence: CASTEEGVHGEQFF. CDR3 in DNA: TGTGCCAGTACCGAAGAAGGGGTCCACGGGGAGCAGTTCTTC.

In this sample, this clonotype turned up many times. The chain is built from TRBV7-9 and TRBJ2-7, with 14 bases identical to TRBD2. The germline gives CDR1 SEHNR, CDR2 FQNEAQ (reference sequence). Losses at the gene ends were 7 bases for V and 3 bases for J; bases not matched to a gene: 8. CDR3 length: 16 residues. The CDR3 loop reads CASTGTSGRNFYEQYF. The CDR3 bases are TGTGCCAGCACCGGGACTAGCGGGAGAAATTTCTACGAGCAGTACTTC.

The V and J genes are TRBV7-2 and TRBJ2-5, with D possibly matching TRBD2 (5 bases). V lost 7 bases and J 5 bases, leaving 23 bases between the germline ends. The CDR3 is 16 residues long. Germline V lookup: CDR1 SGHTA, CDR2 FQGNSA. CDR3 sequence: CASILLGLRVGETQYF. The CDR3, as DNA: TGTGCCAGCATCCTCCTGGGCCTGCGGGTCGGCGAGACCCAGTACTTC.

This clonotype has ten or more counts. Here the CDR3 reads CASSSGLAGGYEQFF. For the CDR3, the DNA is TGTGCCAGCAGTTCCGGACTAGCGGGAGGGTATGAGCAGTTCTTC. The chain employs TRBV27 and TRBJ2-1; 15 bases are a match to TRBD2. Germline V gene sequence: CDR1 MNHEY, CDR2 SMNVEV (reference sequence). The CDR3 is 15 residues long. Unmatched junction bases numbered 3, after V lost 4 bases and J lost 8 bases.

The chain recombines TRBV13 with TRBJ2-3; 10 nucleotides agree with TRBD2. The J segment lost 3 bases and the V segment lost 5 bases, leaving 8 bases of the junction unmatched. The CDR3 totals 16 residues. In germline, CDR1 is PRHDT, CDR2 FYEKMQ (reference sequence). CDR3 nucleotides: TGTGCCAGCAGCGACCGTACTAGCGGGATGACAGATACGCAGTATTTT. It is translated as CASSDRTSGMTDTQYF.

This clonotype appeared many times. V is TRBV19 and J is TRBJ2-1; 13 bases align to TRBD2. The CDR3 sequence is 16 residues long. The ends lost 5 bases at V and 6 bases at J; junction bases unmatched: 7. Looked up from germline, CDR1 is LNHDA and CDR2 is SQIVND (reference sequence). The CDR3 region has the DNA TGTGCCAGTAGTCCGCAGGGACTAGCGGGACCCAATGAGCAGTTCTTC. The encoded protein is CASSPQGLAGPNEQFF.

The rearrangement joins TRBV11-2 to TRBJ1-4; tentative D call: TRBD1 (6 bases). Germline CDR1 SGHAT, CDR2 FQNNGV. The CDR3 contains 16 residues. Trimming took off 5 bases at V and 5 bases at J, with 18 bases between the two ends. CDR3 residues: CASSPLRDTLNEKLFF. Here the CDR3 DNA reads TGTGCCAGCAGCCCCCTGCGGGACACTTTGAATGAAAAACTGTTTTTT.

This clonotype was seen only once. This chain uses TRBV5-6 with TRBJ2-6; D is undetermined. This CDR3 has 16 amino acids. Germline CDR1 is SGHDT and CDR2 is YYEEEE. V was shortened by 7 bases and J by 0 bases, with 14 bases between the two germline ends. The DNA of the CDR3 is TGTGCCAGCGGATCAACGGACGGCTCTGGGGCCAACGTCCTGACTTTC. Amino acids: CASGSTDGSGANVLTF. Full variable domain (missing parts from reference TRBV5-6 and TRBJ2-6): DAGVTQSPTHLIKTRGQQVTLRCSPKSGHDTVSWYQQALGQGPQFIFQYYEEEERQRGNFPDRFSGHQFPNYSSELNVNALLLGDSALYLCASGSTDGSGANVLTFGAGSRLTVL.

This clonotype came up a few times. The chain has TRBV19 and TRBJ2-1; unclear D gene. CDR1 is LNHDA, CDR2 SQIVND, per germline (reference sequence). Between the trimmed V and J ends, which lost 7 bases and 6 bases, there was a span of 13 bases. The CDR3 runs 13 residues. The CDR3 here is CASKPSPGNEQFF. CDR3 DNA: TGTGCCAGTAAACCCTCACCAGGCAATGAGCAGTTCTTC.

In its sample, this clonotype was seen a few times. CDR3 amino acids: CASSLEAGQPQHF. CDR3 coding DNA: TGTGCCAGCAGCTTGGAGGCGGGGCAGCCCCAGCATTTT. The chain links TRBV5-4 to TRBJ1-5; unclear D gene. The CDR3 totals 13 residues. CDR1 and CDR2 (germline): SGHNT, YYREEE (reference sequence). Trimming left V 0 bases short and J 7 bases short, with 8 bases between.

The V and J genes are TRBV10-3 and TRBJ1-5, with 7 bases that match TRBD1. CDR3 length: 13 amino acids. Looked up from germline, CDR1 is ENHRY and CDR2 is SYGVKD. V trimming: 10 bases; J trimming: 4 bases; junction bases outside the gene matches: 7. CDR3 DNA: TGTGCCACCGGCGAACAGGGGAATCAGCCCCAGCATTTT. Amino acid sequence: CATGEQGNQPQHF.

The V and J genes are TRBV7-9 and TRBJ1-1, with 9 bases aligning to TRBD1. Per germline, CDR1 SEHNR and CDR2 FQNEAQ (reference sequence). CDR3 size: 15 residues. Trimming took 5 bases from V and 5 from J; bases not matched to a gene: 9. In DNA, the CDR3 is TGTGCCAGCAGCGCAGAACAGGGGGCTGGGACTGAAGCTTTCTTT. Protein sequence: CASSAEQGAGTEAFF. Full variable domain (missing parts from reference TRBV7-9 and TRBJ1-1): DTGVSQNPRHKITKRGQNVTFRCDPISEHNRLYWYRQTLGQGPEFLTYFQNEAQLEKSRLLSDRFSAERPKGSFSTLEIQRTEQGDSAMYLCASSAEQGAGTEAFFGQGTRLTVV.

The table lists this clonotype with a few counts. This chain connects TRBV7-8 to TRBJ2-2; possibly TRBD1 for D (7 bases). V gave up 1 base and J gave up 7 bases, with 10 bases separating them. CDR1 and CDR2 (germline): SGHVS, FQNEAQ. The CDR3 extends over 14 amino acids. The CDR3: CASSLDRGGGELFF. Here the CDR3 DNA reads TGTGCCAGCAGCTTAGACAGGGGAGGCGGGGAGCTGTTTTTT.

The chain has TRBV28 and TRBJ1-4; D ambiguous. Trimming pared 5 bases from V and 8 bases from J, leaving 3 bases between. Germline values: CDR1 MDHEN, CDR2 SYDVKM. This CDR3 region has 10 residues. The CDR3 loop is CASSREKLFF. In DNA, the CDR3 is TGTGCCAGCAGTAGGGAAAAACTGTTTTTT.

Only a few counts were recorded for this clonotype. V usage is TRBV19 and J usage is TRBJ2-1; 8 bases fit TRBD1. This CDR3 contains 17 residues. Germline V lookup: CDR1 LNHDA, CDR2 SQIVND (reference sequence). Trimming cost V 6 bases and J 0 bases; bases outside gene matches: 10. CDR3 DNA sequence: TGTGCCAGTAGCCCGCCCCGACAGGGGAGCTCCTACAATGAGCAGTTCTTC. It codes for CASSPPRQGSSYNEQFF.

The chain links TRBV19 to TRBJ2-2; 9 bases align to TRBD2. Germline CDR1 and CDR2: LNHDA and SQIVND (reference sequence). Trimming at V came to 7 bases and at J to 3 bases, leaving 9 bases not matched to a gene. The CDR3 spans 16 residues. The DNA for the CDR3 is TGTGCCAGTACAAGCGGAACTAGCGGGTACACCGGGGAGCTGTTTTTT. This gives the protein CASTSGTSGYTGELFF.

This chain joins TRBV7-9 and TRBJ2-1; 13 nucleotides agree with TRBD2. The CDR3 totals 18 residues. V gave up 1 base and J gave up 0 bases; unmatched junction bases: 3. Germline V gives CDR1 SEHNR, CDR2 FQNEAQ (reference sequence). The CDR3 reads CASSLDTSGRVSYNEQFF. The CDR3 coding sequence is TGTGCCAGCAGCTTAGACACTAGCGGGAGGGTCTCCTACAATGAGCAGTTCTTC.

In this sample, this clonotype turned up a few times. The chain uses TRBV19 and TRBJ1-4; D remains ambiguous. Trimming took 5 bases from V and 4 from J, leaving 20 bases between them. Germline values: CDR1 LNHDA, CDR2 SQIVND (reference sequence). CDR3 size: 17 residues. CDR3 DNA sequence: TGTGCCAGTAGTCCTGCCCCCGGGCTGGATGATAATGAAAAACTGTTTTTT. Its protein is CASSPAPGLDDNEKLFF.

This clonotype showed up just a few times. For the CDR3, the DNA is TGTGCCAGCAGTCCCGGACAGGCCCTGGGTAATGAAAAACTGTTTTTT. Amino acids: CASSPGQALGNEKLFF. The V gene is TRBV27, the J gene TRBJ1-4; 7 bases fit TRBD1. V gave up 5 bases and J gave up 4 bases; unmatched junction bases: 10. Germline values: CDR1 MNHEY, CDR2 SMNVEV (reference sequence). The length of the CDR3 is 16 residues.

This clonotype was seen a few times. The chain combines TRBV7-9 with TRBJ1-4; 7 bases line up with TRBD1. V trimming: 1 base; J trimming: 8 bases; junction bases outside the gene matches: 1. In germline, CDR1 is SEHNR, CDR2 FQNEAQ (reference sequence). The CDR3 totals 13 residues. The chain's CDR3 is CASSLEGAEKLFF. The CDR3 coding sequence is TGTGCCAGCAGCTTAGAGGGGGCGGAAAAACTGTTTTTT. The variable domain in full, with the rest retrieved from reference TRBV7-9 and TRBJ1-4, is DTGVSQNPRHKITKRGQNVTFRCDPISEHNRLYWYRQTLGQGPEFLTYFQNEAQLEKSRLLSDRFSAERPKGSFSTLEIQRTEQGDSAMYLCASSLEGAEKLFFGSGTQLSVL.

V is TRBV19 and J is TRBJ2-1, with 15 bases aligning to TRBD2. Germline CDR1 is LNHDA and CDR2 is SQIVND (reference sequence). CDR3 length: 17 residues. V dropped 4 bases and J dropped 6; count of bases not matched to a gene: 7. CDR3 sequence reads: CASSTYPGLAGGNEQFF. For the CDR3, the DNA is TGTGCCAGTAGTACATATCCGGGACTAGCGGGAGGCAATGAGCAGTTCTTC.

This clonotype was seen many times. The chain recombines TRBV12-3 or TRBV12-4 with TRBJ2-7, with 9 bases that match TRBD2. The CDR3 runs 15 residues. Unmatched junction bases numbered 6, after V lost 6 bases and J lost 0 bases. The CDR3 bases are TGTGCCAGCAGACGTAGCGGGAGCTCCTCCTACGAGCAGTACTTC. This encodes CASRRSGSSSYEQYF.

V is TRBV2 and J is TRBJ2-2; D perhaps matches TRBD1 (6 bases). This CDR3 has 15 amino acids. V dropped 5 bases and J dropped 3 bases, with 13 bases sitting between them. Germline CDR1 and CDR2: SNHLY and FYNNEI. The CDR3 DNA reads TGTGCCAGCAGTTACAGGGCCACCTACACCGGGGAGCTGTTTTTT. Its protein is CASSYRATYTGELFF.

The table lists this clonotype with many counts. J is TRBJ2-2 and V is TRBV7-2; 8 positions match TRBD2. V shed 2 bases, J shed 4 bases, and the junction held 6 bases outside the gene matches. The germline gives CDR1 SGHTA, CDR2 FQGNSA. The CDR3 contains 16 residues. DNA for the CDR3: TGTGCCAGCAGCTTATCAAGCGGGAGAGCCACCGGGGAGCTGTTTTTT. Amino acid sequence: CASSLSSGRATGELFF.

V usage is TRBV5-1 and J usage is TRBJ2-7; 10 bases line up with TRBD1. The junction had 11 bases not matched to a gene; V was cut back by 4 bases and J by 4 bases. From germline, CDR1 is SGHRS and CDR2 YFSETQ. This CDR3 region has 16 residues. The CDR3: CASSPMIGQGGYEQYF. For the CDR3, the DNA is TGCGCCAGCAGCCCAATGATCGGACAGGGGGGGTACGAGCAGTACTTC.

The CDR3 nucleotides are TGTGCCAGTAGTATAGGATTTTGGGGGACCCAGGGTGAAAAACTGTTTTTT. It yields the protein CASSIGFWGTQGEKLFF. V usage is TRBV19 and J usage is TRBJ1-4; possibly TRBD1 for D (5 bases). There are 17 residues in the CDR3. Germline V gene lookup returns CDR1 LNHDA and CDR2 SQIVND (reference sequence). Trimming stripped 1 base from V and 7 bases from J, with 19 bases between.